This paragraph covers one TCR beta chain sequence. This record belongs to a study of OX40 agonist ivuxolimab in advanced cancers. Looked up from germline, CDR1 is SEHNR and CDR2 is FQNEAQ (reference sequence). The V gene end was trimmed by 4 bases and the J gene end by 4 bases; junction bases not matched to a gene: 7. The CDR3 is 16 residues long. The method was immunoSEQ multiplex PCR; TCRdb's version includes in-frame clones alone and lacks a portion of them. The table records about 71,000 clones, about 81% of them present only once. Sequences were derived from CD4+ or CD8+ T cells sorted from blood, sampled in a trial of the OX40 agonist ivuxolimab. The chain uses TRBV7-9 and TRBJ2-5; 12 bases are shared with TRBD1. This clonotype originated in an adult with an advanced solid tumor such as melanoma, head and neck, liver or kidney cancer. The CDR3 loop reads CASSSIGTGGRETQYF. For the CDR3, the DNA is TGTGCCAGCAGCTCAATCGGGACAGGGGGCCGAGAGACCCAGTACTTC.